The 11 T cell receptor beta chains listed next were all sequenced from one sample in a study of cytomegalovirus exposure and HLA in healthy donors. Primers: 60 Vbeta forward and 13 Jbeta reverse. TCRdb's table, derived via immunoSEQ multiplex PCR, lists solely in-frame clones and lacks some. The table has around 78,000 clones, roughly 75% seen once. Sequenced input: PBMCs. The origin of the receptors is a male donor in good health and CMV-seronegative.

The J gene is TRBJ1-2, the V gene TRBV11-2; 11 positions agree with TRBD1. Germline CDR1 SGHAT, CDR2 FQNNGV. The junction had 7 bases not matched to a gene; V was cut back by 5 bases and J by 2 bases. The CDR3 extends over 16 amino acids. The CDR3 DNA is TGTGCCAGCAGCCCGCAGGACAGGGGGCGAAACTATGGCTACACCTTC. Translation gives CASSPQDRGRNYGYTF. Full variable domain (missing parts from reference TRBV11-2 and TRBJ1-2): EAGVAQSPRYKIIEKRQSVAFWCNPISGHATLYWYQQILGQGPKLLIQFQNNGVVDDSQLPKDRFSAERLKGVDSTLKIQPAKLEDSAVYLCASSPQDRGRNYGYTFGSGTRLTVV.

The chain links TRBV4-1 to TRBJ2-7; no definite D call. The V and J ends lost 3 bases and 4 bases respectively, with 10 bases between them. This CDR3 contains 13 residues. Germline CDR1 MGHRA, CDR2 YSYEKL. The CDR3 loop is CASSQATRYEQYF. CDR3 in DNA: TGCGCCAGCAGCCAGGCGACTCGGTACGAGCAGTACTTC.

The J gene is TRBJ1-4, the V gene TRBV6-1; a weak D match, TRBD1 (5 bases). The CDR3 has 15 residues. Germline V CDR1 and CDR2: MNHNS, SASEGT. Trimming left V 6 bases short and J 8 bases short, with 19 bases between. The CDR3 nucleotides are TGTGCCAGCAGGCCCTCCGGGACTCAAATCGAAAAACTGTTTTTT. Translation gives CASRPSGTQIEKLFF.

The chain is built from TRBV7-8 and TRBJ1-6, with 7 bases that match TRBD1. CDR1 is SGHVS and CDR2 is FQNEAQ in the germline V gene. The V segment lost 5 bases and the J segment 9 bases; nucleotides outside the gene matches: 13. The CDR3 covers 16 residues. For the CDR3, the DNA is TGTGCCAGCAGCCTTGGAACACAGGGGTTGAGTTCACCCCTCCACTTT. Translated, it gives CASSLGTQGLSSPLHF.

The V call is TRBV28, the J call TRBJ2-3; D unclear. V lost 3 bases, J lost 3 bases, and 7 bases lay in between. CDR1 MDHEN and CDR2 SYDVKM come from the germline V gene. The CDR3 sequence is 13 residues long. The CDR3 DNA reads TGTGCCAGCAGTTTTATCGGGACAGATACGCAGTATTTT. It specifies CASSFIGTDTQYF.

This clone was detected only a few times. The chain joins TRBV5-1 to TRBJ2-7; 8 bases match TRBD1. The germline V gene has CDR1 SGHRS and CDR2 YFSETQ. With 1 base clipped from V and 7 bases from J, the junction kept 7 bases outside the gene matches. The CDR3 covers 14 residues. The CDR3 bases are TGCGCCAGCAGCTTGATTCCTGGGACAGGTGAGCAGTACTTC. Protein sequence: CASSLIPGTGEQYF. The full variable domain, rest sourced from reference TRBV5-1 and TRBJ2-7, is KAGVTQTPRYLIKTRGQQVTLSCSPISGHRSVSWYQQTPGQGLQFLFEYFSETQRNKGNFPGRFSGRQFSNSRSEMNVSTLELGDSALYLCASSLIPGTGEQYFGPGTRLTVT.

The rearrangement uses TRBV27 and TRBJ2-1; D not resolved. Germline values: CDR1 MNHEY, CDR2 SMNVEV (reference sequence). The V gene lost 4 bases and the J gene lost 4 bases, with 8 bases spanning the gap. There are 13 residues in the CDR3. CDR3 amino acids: CASSYKDYNEQFF. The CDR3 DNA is TGTGCCAGCAGTTACAAAGATTACAATGAGCAGTTCTTC.

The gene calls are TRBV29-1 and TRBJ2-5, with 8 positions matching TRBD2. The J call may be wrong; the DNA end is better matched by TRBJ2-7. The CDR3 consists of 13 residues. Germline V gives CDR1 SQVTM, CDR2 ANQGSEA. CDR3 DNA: TGCAGCGTTGAGGGGGGACTAGACTTCGAGCAGTACTTC. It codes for CSVEGGLDFEQYF.

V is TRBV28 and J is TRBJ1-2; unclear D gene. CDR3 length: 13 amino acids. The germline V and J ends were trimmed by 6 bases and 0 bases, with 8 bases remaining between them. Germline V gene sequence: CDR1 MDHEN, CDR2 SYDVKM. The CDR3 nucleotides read TGTGCCAGCAGCTCCGGGGCTAACTATGGCTACACCTTC. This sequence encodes CASSSGANYGYTF.

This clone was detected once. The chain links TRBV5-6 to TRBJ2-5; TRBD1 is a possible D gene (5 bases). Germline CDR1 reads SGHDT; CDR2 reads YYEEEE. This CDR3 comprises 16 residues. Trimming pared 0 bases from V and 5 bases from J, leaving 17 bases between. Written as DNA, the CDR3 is TGTGCCAGCAGCTTGGTTGCCCGCAGGGTGGAGGAGACCCAGTACTTC. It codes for CASSLVARRVEETQYF.

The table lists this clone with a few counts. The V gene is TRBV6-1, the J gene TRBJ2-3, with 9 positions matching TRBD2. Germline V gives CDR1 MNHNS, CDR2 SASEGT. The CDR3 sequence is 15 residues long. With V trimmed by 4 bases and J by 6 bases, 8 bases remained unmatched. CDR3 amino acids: CASSGNVGLADTQYF. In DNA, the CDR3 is TGTGCCAGCAGTGGCAATGTAGGACTAGCGGATACGCAGTATTTT.